Listed below are T cell receptor beta chains from one sample, sequenced in a study of CD8 T cells in Susac syndrome. TCRdb re-called the immunoSEQ multiplex PCR reads with MiXCR, one entry per CDR3 protein. The table records more than 200,000 distinct CDR3 sequences, about 94% of them present only once. Source material: CD4+ T cells from PBMCs. These receptor sequences come from a human donor with Susac syndrome. Each CDR3 is given with its conserved first and last residue. D genes are given only for firm matches. A row's size may be missing; if present it is once, few, many or a size class.

-	TRBV2	TRBJ1-1	few	CASRVTGGTEAFF	TGTGCCAGCAGGGTGACCGGTGGCACTGAAGCTTTCTTT
-	TRBV7-2	TRBJ1-2	-	CASSWTVEGGYTF	TGTGCCAGCAGCTGGACAGTCGAGGGTGGCTACACCTTC
TRBD1	TRBV19	TRBJ2-5	-	CASRPGQGARETQYF	TGTGCCAGTAGACCGGGACAGGGGGCGCGGGAGACCCAGTACTTC
-	TRBV3-1	TRBJ2-1	-	CASSHYGGDEQFF	TGTGCCAGCAGCCATTACGGAGGGGATGAGCAGTTCTTC
-	TRBV3-1	TRBJ1-1	-	CASSQDRYSAEAFF	TGTGCCAGCAGCCAAGATCGGTACAGCGCTGAAGCTTTCTTT
-	TRBV5-1	TRBJ1-2	-	CASSFGRNYGYTF	TGCGCCAGCAGCTTCGGACGAAACTATGGCTACACCTTC
TRBD1	TRBV20-1	TRBJ1-2	-	CSASQGDSTSPYGYTF	TGCAGTGCTTCTCAGGGGGACAGCACTAGCCCCTATGGCTACACCTTC
-	TRBV29-1	TRBJ1-2	-	CSVEGAGGYTF	TGCAGCGTTGAGGGAGCCGGTGGCTACACCTTC
-	TRBV5-1	TRBJ2-7	-	CASSLGYRGSVDEQYF	TGCGCCAGCAGCTTGGGGTACCGAGGGTCCGTGGACGAGCAGTACTTC
-	TRBV6-1	TRBJ1-5	-	CASSPPREGIDQPQHF	TGTGCCAGCAGTCCACCTCGTGAGGGTATCGATCAGCCCCAGCATTTT
-	TRBV4-3	TRBJ2-2	-	CASSQEISAAGELFF	TGCGCCAGCAGCCAAGAGATATCGGCGGCCGGGGAGCTGTTTTTT
TRBD1	TRBV2	TRBJ2-5	-	CANLPRDSYRGTQYF	TGTGCCAACCTACCCCGGGACAGCTACAGAGGGACCCAGTACTTC
-	TRBV29-1	TRBJ1-5	-	CSVGGGNQPQHF	TGCAGCGTTGGCGGGGGCAATCAGCCCCAGCATTTT
-	TRBV7-2	TRBJ2-3	-	CASSYQTDTQYF	TGTGCCAGCAGCTATCAGACAGATACGCAGTATTTT
-	TRBV9	TRBJ2-5	once	CASSATPLVNQETQYF	TGTGCCAGCAGCGCGACCCCGCTAGTGAACCAAGAGACCCAGTACTTC
TRBD2	TRBV20-1	TRBJ2-1	-	CSARSGGTNEQFF	TGCAGTGCTAGATCCGGGGGGACCAATGAGCAGTTCTTC
TRBD1	TRBV7-2	TRBJ1-2	-	CASSLGQGGYGYTF	TGTGCCAGCAGCTTAGGACAGGGTGGCTATGGCTACACCTTC
-	TRBV3-1	TRBJ2-5	-	CASSSGRRTGEETQYF	TGTGCCAGCAGCTCCGGACGGCGGACCGGAGAAGAGACCCAGTACTTC
-	TRBV4-1	TRBJ1-5	-	CASSQEGSLEGSNQPQHF	TGCGCCAGCAGCCAAGAAGGCAGTCTAGAGGGGAGCAATCAGCCCCAGCATTTT
-	TRBV7-8	TRBJ2-5	-	CASSLLPSETQYF	TGTGCCAGCAGCTTATTACCTTCGGAGACCCAGTACTTC
-	TRBV2	TRBJ1-5	once	CASSKGTVQHF	TGTGCCAGCAGCAAAGGGACCGTGCAGCATTTT
TRBD1	TRBV9	TRBJ2-1	-	CASSSGQGAYNEQFF	TGTGCCAGCAGCTCAGGACAGGGGGCTTACAATGAGCAGTTCTTC
TRBD1	TRBV5-1	TRBJ1-2	-	CASSFASGTGGYGYTF	TGCGCCAGCAGCTTTGCATCCGGGACAGGGGGATATGGCTACACCTTC
-	TRBV29-1	TRBJ1-1	-	CSGGKGTEAFF	TGCAGCGGGGGAAAGGGGACTGAAGCTTTCTTT
-	TRBV11-2	TRBJ2-6	-	CASSLHGNVLTF	TGTGCCAGCAGCTTACACGGCAACGTCCTGACTTTC
-	TRBV30	TRBJ1-5	-	CAWSAGTPNQPQHF	TGTGCCTGGAGCGCAGGGACACCGAATCAGCCCCAGCATTTT
-	TRBV29-1	TRBJ1-4	-	CSARGQTSQEGHGKLFF	TGCAGCGCCCGGGGCCAGACTAGTCAAGAGGGCCACGGAAAACTGTTTTTT
TRBD1	TRBV20-1	TRBJ1-5	-	CSASPGQGNQPQHF	TGCAGTGCTAGCCCGGGACAGGGTAATCAGCCCCAGCATTTT
-	TRBV9	TRBJ1-2	-	CASSVVSSVGGYTF	TGTGCCAGCAGCGTAGTATCGTCAGTTGGTGGCTACACCTTC
-	TRBV30	TRBJ1-5	few	CAWSVGGNQPQHF	TGTGCCTGGAGTGTAGGGGGGAATCAGCCCCAGCATTTT
-	TRBV24-1	TRBJ2-7	-	CATSPPGEYEQYF	TGTGCCACCAGTCCTCCGGGGGAGTACGAGCAGTACTTC